The sample holds a few counts of the clone carrying this TCR beta chain. Its antigen is undetermined. One entry per CDR3 protein, called by TCRdb with MiXCR from the 5' RACE reads. Of roughly 100,000 distinct CDR3 sequences in the sample, roughly 14% are singletons; the top ten hold over 5%. The sample is drawn from a study of early T cells in non-severe SARS-CoV-2 infection. Across the whole study: The chains were unpaired, and the sequenced material was bulk RNA from unsorted whole blood. Study results and limitations: Using VDJdb, the matching emphasized anti-spike CD8 responses while missing private and CD4 specificities.

The germline V gene has CDR1 LGHDT and CDR2 YNNKEL (reference sequence). The V and J ends lost 4 bases and 4 bases respectively, with 13 bases between them. CDR3 length equals 14 residues. This receptor was identified in an adult who was a healthcare worker with PCR-confirmed SARS-CoV-2 infection or an uninfected control (not recorded which). Input material: whole blood. V is TRBV3-1 and J is TRBJ1-2; the D gene is possibly TRBD1 (5 bases). The CDR3, as DNA: TGTGCCAGCAGCCGACAGCCCCTGGGCTATGGCTACACCTTC. It encodes CASSRQPLGYGYTF.